The 14 T cell receptor beta chains given below trace back to one sample, sequenced in a study of Graves' ophthalmopathy and Graves' hyperthyroidism. Investigators amplified TCR beta CDR3 regions from RNA transcripts. The workflow started with a first-round RT-PCR run with HTBI primers and then moved on to a second-round multiplex PCR. TCRdb reanalysed the multiplex PCR reads using MiXCR and keeps one entry per CDR3 protein. Of hundreds of thousands of distinct CDR3 sequences in the sample, 21% are singletons; the top ten hold roughly 3%. Sequencing was performed on peripheral blood. All receptors come from a woman aged 18-35 years with stable Graves' hyperthyroidism.

The chain carries TRBV27 and TRBJ2-7, with D possibly TRBD1 on 6 matching bases. Germline values: CDR1 MNHEY, CDR2 SMNVEV (reference sequence). The CDR3 length is 13 residues. Trimming removed 7 bases at V and 8 bases at J, with 18 bases between. CDR3 coding DNA: TGTGCCAGCACTCCACACCCAGGGGAAAAGCAGTACTTC. The encoded protein is CASTPHPGEKQYF.

This chain connects TRBV5-5 to TRBJ2-2, with D possibly being TRBD1 (6 bases). Germline V CDR1 and CDR2: SGHKS, YYEKEE (reference sequence). CDR3 length equals 14 residues. Trimming stripped 7 bases from V and 0 bases from J, with 10 bases between. The chain's CDR3 is CASHRATNTGELFF. Here the CDR3 DNA reads TGTGCCAGCCACAGGGCAACGAACACCGGGGAGCTGTTTTTT.

The chain carries TRBV12-3 or TRBV12-4 and TRBJ1-5; D gene ambiguous. CDR3 length: 15 residues. The V end lost 3 bases, the J end lost 7 bases, and 16 bases lay between the germline ends. CDR3 DNA sequence: TGTGCCAGCAGTTTGGGTGGTATTGTTACCCAGCCCCAGCATTTT. Translating it yields CASSLGGIVTQPQHF.

The sample holds many counts of this clonotype. The gene calls are TRBV30 and TRBJ1-3; 8 nucleotides agree with TRBD1. Germline CDR1 GTSNPN, CDR2 SVGIG (reference sequence). Losses at the gene ends were 8 bases for V and 0 bases for J; bases not matched to a gene: 9. The length of the CDR3 is 15 residues. CDR3 residues: CARGTGLSSGNTIYF. CDR3 nucleotide sequence: TGTGCCCGCGGGACAGGCCTGAGCTCTGGAAACACCATATATTTT.

A single count supports this clonotype. The junction departs from germline at one end; a sequencing error may be responsible. This rearrangement joins TRBV3-1 to TRBJ1-2; TRBD1 might be the D (5 bases). The CDR3 has 13 amino acids. Germline V gene sequence: CDR1 LGHDT, CDR2 YNNKEL (reference sequence). The CDR3 DNA follows: TGTGCCAGCAGCCAATGGGGGAACTATGGCTGCACCTTC. This codes for CASSQWGNYGCTF.

In this sample, this clonotype turned up many times. The chain employs TRBV30 and TRBJ1-6, with TRBD1 matching over 9 bases. V lost 5 bases to trimming and J lost 8 bases; unmatched junction nucleotides: 10. The CDR3 has 15 amino acids. CDR1 GTSNPN and CDR2 SVGIG come from the germline V gene (reference sequence). Here the CDR3 DNA reads TGTGCCTGGGCCCGGACAGGGGTTGGATATTCACCCCTCCACTTT. Translated: CAWARTGVGYSPLHF.

In this sample, this clonotype turned up a few times. One end of the junction varies from germline; a read error may be responsible. CDR3 coding DNA: TGTGTCAGCTCACCACCGAAAATTGGAAGGGGCAGGGAAAACATTCAGTACTTC. Residues: CVSSPPKIGRGRENIQYF. J is TRBJ2-4 and V is TRBV18, with D possibly TRBD1 on 5 matching bases. CDR3 length equals 18 residues. Germline CDR1 KGHSH, CDR2 LQKENI.

This clonotype was counted many times. The chain uses TRBV6-5 and TRBJ1-6; D is perhaps TRBD1 (6 bases). There are 14 residues in the CDR3. Per the germline V gene, CDR1 is MNHEY and CDR2 is SVGAGI. V lost 2 bases, J lost 10 bases, and 12 bases lay in between. The CDR3 coding sequence is TGTGCCAGCAGTTACGGGACAAGCGACTCACCCCTCCACTTT. Its protein is CASSYGTSDSPLHF.

The chain joins TRBV28 to TRBJ2-5; D may be TRBD1 (5 bases). V was pared by 4 bases and J by 5 bases, with 14 bases between. Germline CDR1 is MDHEN and CDR2 is SYDVKM. The CDR3 runs 14 residues. This chain's CDR3 is CASSYFDSRETQYF. CDR3 nucleotides: TGTGCCAGCAGTTACTTTGACAGCCGGGAGACCCAGTACTTC.

This rearrangement joins TRBV6-5 to TRBJ2-2; no clear D gene. Germline V gene sequence: CDR1 MNHEY, CDR2 SVGAGI. V was cut by 0 bases and J by 4 bases, with 9 bases left in between. The CDR3 sequence is 15 residues long. The CDR3 DNA is TGTGCCAGCAGTTACTCCGGAGACTCCACCGGGGAGCTGTTTTTT. Its protein product is CASSYSGDSTGELFF.

This clonotype has at least ten counts. The chain employs TRBV5-1 and TRBJ2-7, with 8 bases that match TRBD2. The CDR3 consists of 16 residues. J gave up 1 base and V 4 bases, and 10 bases lay outside the gene matches. The germline CDR1 and CDR2 sequences are SGHRS and YFSETQ. In nucleotides, the CDR3 is TGCGCCAGCAGCCTTGACCCAGCGGGAGCGTCCTACGAGCAGTACTTC. Translation gives CASSLDPAGASYEQYF.

The table lists this clonotype with many counts. The V call is TRBV25-1, the J call TRBJ2-7; the match to TRBD1 covers 7 bases. The V gene end was trimmed by 5 bases and the J gene end by 0 bases; junction bases not matched to a gene: 16. The CDR3 has 18 residues. CDR1 is MGHDK, CDR2 SYGVNS, per germline. For the CDR3, the DNA is TGTGCCAGCAGTCCCAAGCCCGGAACAGGGGAAAGCTCCTACGAGCAGTACTTC. Encoded protein: CASSPKPGTGESSYEQYF.

This clonotype has ten or more counts. This CDR3 reads CASSYSANEQYF. DNA for the CDR3: TGTGCCAGCAGTTACTCTGCTAACGAGCAGTACTTC. V and J are TRBV6-5 and TRBJ2-7; the D is unclear. This CDR3 contains 12 residues. The germline V gene encodes CDR1 MNHEY and CDR2 SVGAGI. V lost 0 bases and J lost 5, with 5 bases in between.

This clonotype was detected ten times or more. The chain uses TRBV7-2 and TRBJ1-6; D gene unclear. The CDR3 has 13 residues. V was trimmed by 6 bases and J by 6 bases, leaving 9 bases between them. The V gene's germline CDR1 is SGHTA and CDR2 FQGNSA. The CDR3: CASSSLFNSPLHF. In DNA form, the CDR3 reads TGTGCCAGCAGTTCATTGTTTAATTCACCCCTCCACTTT.